Below are 32 T cell receptor beta chains sequenced from a single sample in a study of cytomegalovirus exposure and HLA in healthy donors (dated by TCRdb to 2016 to 2017). Preparation of the library involved the immunoSEQ multiplex PCR assay. The multiplex PCR relied on a mix of 60 forward primers for TCR Vbeta segments and 13 reverse primers for TCR Jbeta segments. The immuneACCESS repertoire file appears here via TCRdb, limited to in-frame rearrangements. These files lack a portion of the clones; in checked studies, under half of the deficit traces to unresolved V genes, and the cause of the others is not known. The sample table includes more than 90,000 clones. 6.8% of the sample lies in the top ten. The source material was PBMCs. The origin of the receptors is a man aged 35-49 years in good health and CMV-seropositive.

This sequence joins TRBV6-1 and TRBJ2-7; 7 nucleotides align to TRBD1. The CDR3 runs to 13 residues. Per germline, CDR1 MNHNS and CDR2 SASEGT. Trimming cost V 4 bases and J 5 bases; bases outside gene matches: 5. CDR3 DNA sequence: TGTGCCAGCAGTGGCACAGGGGCCCACGAGCAGTACTTC. Translated, it gives CASSGTGAHEQYF.

The chain uses TRBV30 and TRBJ1-2; D perhaps matches TRBD1 (6 bases). The ends were cut back, 4 bases at V and 4 bases at J, with 13 bases in the middle. The V gene's germline CDR1 is GTSNPN and CDR2 SVGIG (reference sequence). The CDR3 runs 13 residues. For the CDR3, the DNA is TGTGCCTGGACCCCAGGGGTGGGCTATGGCTACACCTTC. It encodes CAWTPGVGYGYTF.

The gene calls are TRBV6-4 and TRBJ1-6; 7 nucleotides align to TRBD1. The CDR3 has 15 amino acids. Trimming took 3 bases from V and 7 from J; bases not matched to a gene: 6. CDR1 and CDR2 from the germline V gene are MRHNA and SNTAGT. The CDR3 reads CASSEGQARNSPLHF. CDR3 coding DNA: TGTGCCAGCAGTGAAGGACAGGCGAGGAATTCACCCCTCCACTTT.

V is TRBV5-4 and J is TRBJ2-3; D not resolved. This CDR3 is 13 amino acids long. CDR1 is SGHNT and CDR2 is YYREEE in the germline V gene (reference sequence). Trimming removed 6 bases at V and 2 bases at J, with 10 bases between. The CDR3 loop is CASTLGLTDTQYF. The CDR3 DNA reads TGTGCCAGCACCCTGGGCCTCACAGATACGCAGTATTTT.

The V and J genes are TRBV5-8 and TRBJ2-5; the D gene is possibly TRBD2 (6 bases). The J call is uncertain, as TRBJ2-7 better fits the DNA end. Looked up from germline, CDR1 is SGHTS and CDR2 is YDEGEE. The CDR3 extends over 17 amino acids. The DNA of the CDR3 is TGTGCCAGCAGCTTGGCCAGGTGGGACTCTCTCTCCTACGAGCAGTACTTC. Encoded protein: CASSLARWDSLSYEQYF.

V is TRBV5-1 and J is TRBJ2-1; D uncertain. This CDR3 is 12 amino acids long. Germline CDR1 is SGHRS and CDR2 is YFSETQ. Trimming took 0 bases from V and 6 from J, leaving 4 bases between them. The DNA for the CDR3 is TGCGCCAGCAGCTTGGTTAGCAATGAGCAGTTCTTC. This translates into CASSLVSNEQFF. Full variable domain (outside the CDR3, taken from reference TRBV5-1 and TRBJ2-1): KAGVTQTPRYLIKTRGQQVTLSCSPISGHRSVSWYQQTPGQGLQFLFEYFSETQRNKGNFPGRFSGRQFSNSRSEMNVSTLELGDSALYLCASSLVSNEQFFGPGTRLTVL.

The CDR3 DNA reads as TGTGCCTGGAGTCGGGGGAATAATTCACCCCTCCACTTT. Protein sequence: CAWSRGNNSPLHF. The chain recombines TRBV30 with TRBJ1-6; a possible D gene is TRBD1 (5 bases). V lost 2 bases to trimming and J lost 5 bases, with 7 bases between them. In germline, CDR1 is GTSNPN, CDR2 SVGIG (reference sequence). The CDR3 consists of 13 residues.

The J gene is TRBJ2-3, the V gene TRBV28; TRBD2 aligns across 8 bases. V lost 8 bases and J lost 0; bases outside the gene matches: 1. The CDR3 is made up of 13 amino acids. Germline V lookup: CDR1 MDHEN, CDR2 SYDVKM. CDR3 in DNA: TGTGCCAGCGCTAGCGGGAGCACAGATACGCAGTATTTT. Amino acids: CASASGSTDTQYF.

The chain joins TRBV19 to TRBJ1-4; 8 nucleotides align to TRBD1. Unmatched junction bases numbered 18, after V lost 7 bases and J lost 11 bases. CDR1 LNHDA and CDR2 SQIVND come from the germline V gene (reference sequence). This CDR3 has 16 residues. The CDR3 nucleotides read TGTGCCAGTATAGGACAGGGTGAGGGAGTCGTCTGGAAACTGTTTTTT. This codes for CASIGQGEGVVWKLFF. Supplemented by reference TRBV19 and TRBJ1-4, the full variable domain reads DGGITQSPKYLFRKEGQNVTLSCEQNLNHDAMYWYRQDPGQGLRLIYYSQIVNDFQKGDIAEGYSVSREKKESFPLTVTSAQKNPTAFYLCASIGQGEGVVWKLFFGSGTQLSVL.

The gene calls are TRBV6-6 and TRBJ1-3; 8 positions agree with TRBD1. The CDR3 length is 14 residues. CDR1 and CDR2 from the germline V gene are MNHNY and SVGAGI (reference sequence). Germline trimming cut 5 bases from V and 4 bases from J; bases unmatched to any gene: 4. The CDR3 sequence is CASSANRGGNTIYF. CDR3 nucleotide sequence: TGTGCCAGCAGTGCAAACAGGGGGGGAAACACCATATATTTT.

This chain uses TRBV6-4 with TRBJ2-7; no clear D. The CDR3 covers 16 residues. V was clipped by 2 bases and J by 6 bases, with 20 bases between them. Germline CDR1 MRHNA, CDR2 SNTAGT. The CDR3 coding sequence is TGTGCCAGCAGTGACCCGATAAAACCACCTAGAGGCGAGCAGTACTTC. Translation: CASSDPIKPPRGEQYF.

The chain links TRBV20-1 to TRBJ1-1; no firm D call. V was cut by 6 bases and J by 7 bases, with 9 bases left in between. Germline CDR1 and CDR2: DFQATT and SNEGSKA (reference sequence). This CDR3 contains 10 residues. For the CDR3, the DNA is TGCAGTGCGGGTGGGCATGAAGCTTTCTTT. Translated, it gives CSAGGHEAFF.

This chain uses TRBV5-5 with TRBJ2-1; D uncertain. V lost 4 bases and J lost 8, with 16 bases in between. Per germline, CDR1 SGHKS and CDR2 YYEKEE (reference sequence). This CDR3 spans 14 amino acids. As DNA, the CDR3 is TGTGCCAGCAGCCCCCATCCGGGTTTCGATGAGCAGTTCTTC. It is translated as CASSPHPGFDEQFF.

The chain employs TRBV6-1 and TRBJ1-1, with 8 nucleotides matching TRBD1. V dropped 10 bases and J dropped 6; count of bases not matched to a gene: 13. This CDR3 spans 14 amino acids. CDR1 is MNHNS, CDR2 SASEGT, per germline. The chain's CDR3 is CATYRGERRAEAFF. CDR3 in DNA: TGTGCCACCTACAGGGGGGAACGACGCGCTGAAGCTTTCTTT.

The chain couples TRBV7-9 to TRBJ1-2; D is uncertain. The ends were cut back, 5 bases at V and 5 bases at J, with 12 bases in the middle. CDR3 size: 13 residues. Germline V gene lookup returns CDR1 SEHNR and CDR2 FQNEAQ (reference sequence). The chain's CDR3 is CASSPKTPYGYTF. The CDR3 DNA sequence: TGTGCCAGCAGCCCGAAAACACCTTATGGCTACACCTTC.

The chain couples TRBV6-6 to TRBJ2-7, with 9 bases that match TRBD1. This CDR3 contains 13 residues. Losses at the gene ends were 0 bases for V and 12 bases for J; bases not matched to a gene: 6. From germline, CDR1 is MNHNY and CDR2 SVGAGI (reference sequence). This chain's CDR3 is CASSYSEGQGRYF. CDR3 in DNA: TGTGCCAGCAGTTACTCGGAAGGACAGGGGAGGTACTTC.

The chain joins TRBV27 to TRBJ2-1, with 14 bases identical to TRBD2. The CDR3 contains 17 residues. Trimming cost V 6 bases and J 8 bases; bases outside gene matches: 12. In germline, CDR1 is MNHEY, CDR2 SMNVEV (reference sequence). The CDR3 region has the DNA TGTGCCAGCAGGTCGACAGGGGGACTAGCGGGAGCCCATGAGCAGTTCTTC. It is translated as CASRSTGGLAGAHEQFF.

V and J are TRBV29-1 and TRBJ2-7, with 7 bases identical to TRBD2. The ends lost 4 bases at V and 5 bases at J; junction bases unmatched: 5. The CDR3 consists of 12 residues. Germline V gene lookup returns CDR1 SQVTM and CDR2 ANQGSEA. CDR3 in amino acids: CSVARGSHEQYF. CDR3 sequence (DNA): TGCAGCGTTGCGCGGGGGTCCCACGAGCAGTACTTC.

The CDR3 DNA reads as TGTGCCAGCAGTTTAAGGGGAAGTATAGCCAAAAACATTCAGTACTTC. It yields the protein CASSLRGSIAKNIQYF. The chain is built from TRBV28 and TRBJ2-4; D is perhaps TRBD1 (5 bases). CDR1 and CDR2 (germline): MDHEN, SYDVKM. The length of the CDR3 is 16 residues. V was clipped by 2 bases and J by 0 bases, with 11 bases between them.

The chain couples TRBV5-8 to TRBJ2-7; D is possibly TRBD1 (6 bases). Germline lookup yields CDR1 SGHTS and CDR2 YDEGEE. This CDR3 region has 14 residues. The V and J ends lost 4 bases and 2 bases respectively, with 13 bases between them. CDR3 sequence: CASSLTGRTYEQYF. The CDR3 DNA follows: TGTGCCAGCAGCCTCACAGGGAGAACCTACGAGCAGTACTTC.

The chain has TRBV27 and TRBJ2-1, with D perhaps TRBD1 (6 bases). Germline V gene data show CDR1 as MNHEY and CDR2 as SMNVEV (reference sequence). V lost 3 bases and J lost 5, with 17 bases in between. The CDR3 is 16 residues long. DNA for the CDR3: TGTGCCAGCAGTTTCTCCCCCAGGGGTCCGAACAATGAGCAGTTCTTC. Translating it yields CASSFSPRGPNNEQFF.

V gene TRBV28 combines with J gene TRBJ2-2; TRBD2 might be the D (6 bases). Germline V gene sequence: CDR1 MDHEN, CDR2 SYDVKM. This CDR3 contains 14 residues. V was pared by 1 base and J by 7 bases, with 10 bases between. CDR3 bases: TGTGCCAGCAGTTTATCGGGAGCTGGCGGGGAGCTGTTTTTT. Protein product: CASSLSGAGGELFF. The full variable domain, with the rest looked up from reference TRBV28 and TRBJ2-2, is DVKVTQSSRYLVKRTGEKVFLECVQDMDHENMFWYRQDPGLGLRLIYFSYDVKMKEKGDIPEGYSVSREKKERFSLILESASTNQTSMYLCASSLSGAGGELFFGEGSRLTVL.

The rearrangement uses TRBV7-8 and TRBJ1-1; TRBD1 aligns across 9 bases. V gave up 5 bases and J gave up 4 bases; unmatched junction bases: 8. CDR3 size: 15 residues. From germline, CDR1 is SGHVS and CDR2 FQNEAQ. CDR3 in amino acids: CASSLYRDRVTEAFF. CDR3 DNA: TGTGCCAGCAGCCTCTACCGGGACAGGGTCACTGAAGCTTTCTTT.

J is TRBJ2-5 and V is TRBV7-2; D is perhaps TRBD1 (6 bases). CDR1 is SGHTA and CDR2 is FQGNSA in the germline V gene. The CDR3 is 11 amino acids. The V end lost 5 bases, the J end lost 5 bases, and 6 bases lay between the germline ends. CDR3 nucleotides: TGTGCCAGCAGCCAGGGGGAGACCCAGTACTTC. Translating gives CASSQGETQYF.

The gene calls are TRBV6-1 and TRBJ2-2; 8 bases agree with TRBD1. Germline loops: CDR1 MNHNS, CDR2 SASEGT. The V gene end was trimmed by 6 bases and the J gene end by 5 bases; junction bases not matched to a gene: 5. The CDR3 spans 14 residues. The CDR3 bases are TGTGCCAGCAGAGGACAGGGACGGACCGGGGAGCTGTTTTTT. This sequence encodes CASRGQGRTGELFF.

The chain combines TRBV27 with TRBJ2-7; D perhaps matches TRBD1 (5 bases). CDR1 is MNHEY and CDR2 is SMNVEV in the germline V gene (reference sequence). Deletions cut 10 bases from V and 3 bases from J, with 13 bases between. The CDR3 has 12 amino acids. The CDR3 DNA reads as TGTGCCACCAAAGCAGGGAACTACGAGCAGTACTTC. Its protein is CATKAGNYEQYF.

The chain combines TRBV5-1 with TRBJ2-2; unclear D gene. The CDR3 covers 11 residues. From germline, CDR1 is SGHRS and CDR2 YFSETQ. Trimming removed 5 bases from V and 5 bases from J, with 4 bases in between. CDR3 sequence (DNA): TGCGCCAGCAGGTCAACCGGGGAGCTGTTTTTT. It specifies CASRSTGELFF.

The gene calls are TRBV28 and TRBJ2-3; possible D gene TRBD1, 6 bases. V was clipped by 6 bases and J by 1 base, with 11 bases between them. Germline V gene lookup returns CDR1 MDHEN and CDR2 SYDVKM. This CDR3 is 14 amino acids long. The CDR3 sequence is CASSEGVGTDTQYF. The CDR3 DNA reads as TGTGCCAGCAGCGAGGGGGTGGGCACAGATACGCAGTATTTT.

V and J are TRBV19 and TRBJ2-2, with 10 bases matching TRBD2. The V gene end was trimmed by 7 bases and the J gene end by 4 bases; junction bases not matched to a gene: 6. This CDR3 contains 15 residues. The germline V gene encodes CDR1 LNHDA and CDR2 SQIVND (reference sequence). The CDR3 loop reads CASTPSGRATGELFF. The DNA of the CDR3 is TGTGCCAGTACCCCAAGCGGGAGGGCCACCGGGGAGCTGTTTTTT.

The gene calls are TRBV5-1 and TRBJ2-1; possible D gene TRBD2, 5 bases. CDR3 length equals 15 residues. V was shortened by 0 bases and J by 10 bases, with 17 bases between the two germline ends. Germline V lookup: CDR1 SGHRS, CDR2 YFSETQ. The CDR3 spells CASSLEEGVWVEQFF. CDR3 coding DNA: TGCGCCAGCAGCTTGGAAGAGGGCGTCTGGGTGGAGCAGTTCTTC. Based on the CDR3 plus reference TRBV5-1 and TRBJ2-1, the full variable domain is KAGVTQTPRYLIKTRGQQVTLSCSPISGHRSVSWYQQTPGQGLQFLFEYFSETQRNKGNFPGRFSGRQFSNSRSEMNVSTLELGDSALYLCASSLEEGVWVEQFFGPGTRLTVL.

With regard to this clone: One junction end disagrees with the germline gene, perhaps due to a read error. V is TRBV7-7 and J is TRBJ2-5; D is possibly TRBD1 (5 bases). CDR1 is SSHAT and CDR2 is FNYEAQ in the germline V gene (reference sequence). The CDR3 is made up of 14 amino acids. The CDR3 DNA reads TGTGCTAGCAGCTTAATCCAGGGCCAAGAGACCCAGTACTTC. This gives the protein CASSLIQGQETQYF.

V usage is TRBV5-5 and J usage is TRBJ2-7; D gene ambiguous. Germline-derived CDR1 and CDR2 are SGHKS and YYEKEE (reference sequence). V lost 2 bases and J lost 2, with 11 bases in between. The CDR3 spans 14 residues. CDR3 region: CASSFSPGTYEQYF. DNA of the CDR3: TGTGCCAGCAGCTTTTCACCGGGTACCTACGAGCAGTACTTC. Full variable domain (rest looked up from reference TRBV5-5 and TRBJ2-7): DAGVTQSPTHLIKTRGQQVTLRCSPISGHKSVSWYQQVLGQGPQFIFQYYEKEERGRGNFPDRFSARQFPNYSSELNVNALLLGDSALYLCASSFSPGTYEQYFGPGTRLTVT.